This T cell receptor (beta chain) was sequenced in a study of T cell repertoires in cytomegalovirus infection (dated by TCRdb to the late 2010s). Context from the whole study: Donor HLA type was relevant to the analysis, as public TCR beta signatures indicated carriage of CMV infection together with the matching HLA type. What the research found in general, with its limitations: The ex vivo response was dominated by HLA-C-restricted CMV-specific TCR beta clonotypes, and the single most frequent clonotype in two of eight donors was supplied by these HLA-C-restricted clonotypes. In both this cohort and an independent cohort of 300 to 450 donors, the cumulative frequency of public TCR beta family members distinguished carriers of CMV infection plus the relevant HLA type.

As encoded in the germline V gene (reference sequence), CDR1 is MNHNY while CDR2 is SVGAGI. Taken from cysteine to phenylalanine, the CDR3 has 13 residues. Solely the CDR3 DNA is kept, with 39 bases framed from the first base. At the junction V is shortened by 2 bases and J by 6 bases; bases outside the gene matches: 4. There are a few counts of this clonotype. Its antigen remains unidentified. No clone much larger than this one lies a single base away; base qualities are absent. The sequencer was an Illumina HiSeq 1500. TCRdb took the public reads, trimmed them with fastp at Q25, ran MiXCR for clone calling and kept in-frame beta chains. Rows matching on CDR3 protein sequence are summarized as one entry with the most common DNA and genes. The sample yields about 360,000 distinct CDR3 sequences; 15% to 20% were counted once. The top ten hold 7.5% to 9% of the sample.

The chain was built from TRBV6-6 and TRBJ2-7, and 7 junction bases match TRBD2. The sample taken for sequencing was PBMCs. This TCR was recovered from a human donor in good health (CMV status not recorded). Some clones in this sample may be carry-over from other donors' samples. The nucleotide sequence is given as TGTGCCAGCAGTTACCGACTAGCTTTCGAGCAGTACTTC. It is translated as CASSYRLAFEQYF.